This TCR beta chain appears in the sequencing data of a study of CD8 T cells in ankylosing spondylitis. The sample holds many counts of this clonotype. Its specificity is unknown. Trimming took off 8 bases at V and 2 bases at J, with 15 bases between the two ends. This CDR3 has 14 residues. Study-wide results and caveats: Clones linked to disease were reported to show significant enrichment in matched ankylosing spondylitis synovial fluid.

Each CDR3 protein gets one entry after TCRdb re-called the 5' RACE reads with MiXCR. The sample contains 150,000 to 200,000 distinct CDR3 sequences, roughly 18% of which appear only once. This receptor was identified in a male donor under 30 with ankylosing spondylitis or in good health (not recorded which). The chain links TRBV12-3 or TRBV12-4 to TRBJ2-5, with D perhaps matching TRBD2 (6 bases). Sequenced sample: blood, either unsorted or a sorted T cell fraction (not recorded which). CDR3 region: CASGGTLGQETQYF. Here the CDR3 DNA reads TGTGCCAGCGGCGGGACCCTCGGGCAAGAGACCCAGTACTTC.